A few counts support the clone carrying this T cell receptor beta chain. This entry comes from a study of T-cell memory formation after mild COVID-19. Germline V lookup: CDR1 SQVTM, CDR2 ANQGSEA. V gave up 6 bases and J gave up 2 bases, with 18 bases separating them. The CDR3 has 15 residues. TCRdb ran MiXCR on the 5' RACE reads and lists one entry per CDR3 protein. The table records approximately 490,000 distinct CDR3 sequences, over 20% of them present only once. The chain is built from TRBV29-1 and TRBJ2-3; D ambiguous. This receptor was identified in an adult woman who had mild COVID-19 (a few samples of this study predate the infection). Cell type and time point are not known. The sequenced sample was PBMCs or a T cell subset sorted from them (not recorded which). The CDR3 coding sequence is TGCAGCGTCCTACCGGCGACGAAGAACACAGATACGCAGTATTTT. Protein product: CSVLPATKNTDTQYF.